The 21 T cell receptor beta chains below were found in one sample sequenced in a study of blood T cells in healthy people across ages. Primers used in a second PCR of roughly 6 to 11 cycles were a sample-barcoded 5' primer and a J-beta primer mix. Via MiXCR, TCRdb re-called the 5' RACE reads, giving one row per CDR3 protein. Of approximately 810,000 distinct CDR3 sequences listed, around 36% are singletons. The specimen was blood. Receptors originate from a man younger than 35 in good health.

The CDR3 reads CASSYAVGQGAGGYTF. The CDR3 DNA sequence: TGTGCCAGCAGCTACGCGGTCGGGCAGGGGGCGGGTGGCTACACCTTC. The chain employs TRBV7-9 and TRBJ1-2; 8 bases agree with TRBD1. Unmatched junction bases numbered 14, after V lost 4 bases and J lost 7 bases. The germline CDR1 and CDR2 sequences are SEHNR and FQNEAQ (reference sequence). The CDR3 covers 16 residues.

This clonotype was seen a handful of times. The chain carries TRBV25-1 and TRBJ1-6; no clear D. Germline CDR1 MGHDK, CDR2 SYGVNS. This CDR3 has 16 amino acids. The germline V and J ends were trimmed by 3 bases and 7 bases, with 16 bases remaining between them. CDR3 amino acids: CASSDIREGLNSPLHF. For the CDR3, the DNA is TGTGCCAGCAGTGATATTCGGGAGGGTTTGAATTCACCCCTCCACTTT.

The chain has TRBV10-3 and TRBJ1-1, with 7 nucleotides matching TRBD1. The CDR3 has 14 residues. The germline V gene encodes CDR1 ENHRY and CDR2 SYGVKD. V lost 4 bases, J lost 1 base, and 3 bases stayed unmatched. The CDR3 coding sequence is TGTGCCATCAGTGTGGGACAGAAGAACACTGAAGCTTTCTTT. Protein: CAISVGQKNTEAFF.

CDR3 DNA sequence: TGCAGCGTTTATGGCACCCTCTCTGGAAACACCATATATTTT. Amino acid sequence: CSVYGTLSGNTIYF. The V and J genes are TRBV29-1 and TRBJ1-3, with D unresolved. Trimming took 5 bases from V and 0 from J, leaving 11 bases between them. CDR3 length: 14 amino acids. The germline V gene has CDR1 SQVTM and CDR2 ANQGSEA.

This clonotype came up once. The chain joins TRBV12-3 or TRBV12-4 to TRBJ2-3, with TRBD2 identical over 9 bases. The CDR3 extends over 18 amino acids. J lost 4 bases, V lost 4 bases, and 15 bases had no gene match. As DNA, the CDR3 is TGTGCCAGCAGTTCTTCTAGCGGGGAGGTCCGGATTTCAGATACGCAGTATTTT. It encodes CASSSSSGEVRISDTQYF.

This clonotype was seen a handful of times. This sequence joins TRBV7-2 and TRBJ2-7, with D hard to call. CDR1 and CDR2 from the germline V gene are SGHTA and FQGNSA. This CDR3 contains 15 residues. Trimming removed 5 bases at V and 4 bases at J, with 18 bases between. CDR3 sequence reads: CASSPMLPNYYEQYF. DNA for the CDR3: TGTGCCAGCAGCCCGATGCTTCCGAACTATTACGAGCAGTACTTC.

This rearrangement joins TRBV7-9 to TRBJ2-7; 10 bases are a match to TRBD2. The germline V gene encodes CDR1 SEHNR and CDR2 FQNEAQ (reference sequence). After removal of 2 bases from V and 7 bases from J, the junction contained 17 bases not matched to a gene. CDR3 length: 18 residues. The CDR3 spells CASSLSPQLAGLFNEQYF. DNA of the CDR3: TGTGCCAGCAGCTTATCCCCCCAACTAGCGGGGTTATTCAATGAGCAGTACTTC.

This clonotype was counted only a few times. The chain joins TRBV20-1 to TRBJ2-5; 7 bases are a match to TRBD2. Losses at the gene ends were 2 bases for V and 1 base for J; bases not matched to a gene: 4. The CDR3 has 14 residues. CDR1 is DFQATT and CDR2 is SNEGSKA in the germline V gene (reference sequence). The CDR3 nucleotides are TGCAGTGCTAGACCCCGGGGGGTCCAAGAGACCCAGTACTTC. Protein sequence: CSARPRGVQETQYF.

Only a few counts were recorded for this clonotype. The chain employs TRBV12-3 or TRBV12-4 and TRBJ1-3; 9 bases are shared with TRBD1. This CDR3 comprises 15 residues. V gave up 6 bases and J gave up 2 bases; unmatched junction bases: 5. The CDR3 region is CASSPDRGAGNTIYF. The CDR3 coding sequence is TGTGCCAGCAGCCCTGACAGGGGGGCTGGAAACACCATATATTTT.

At least ten counts were recorded for this clonotype. This sequence joins TRBV7-6 and TRBJ2-7; 8 bases are a match to TRBD1. Germline V gene data show CDR1 as SGHVS and CDR2 as FNYEAQ. The junction had 6 bases not matched to a gene; V was cut back by 5 bases and J by 3 bases. This CDR3 spans 14 amino acids. Here the CDR3 DNA reads TGTGCCAGCAGCGGGACAGGAGAAAACTACGAGCAGTACTTC. Translating gives CASSGTGENYEQYF.

This clonotype was observed a few times. V usage is TRBV5-1 and J usage is TRBJ2-4; perhaps TRBD2 as D (5 bases). The CDR3 consists of 13 residues. Looked up from germline, CDR1 is SGHRS and CDR2 is YFSETQ. The V end was cut by 3 bases, the J end by 14 bases, with 18 bases between. The CDR3 nucleotides read TGCGCCAGCAGCTGGGATCTTTTGGAGGTAGAGTACTTC. Residues: CASSWDLLEVEYF.

The gene calls are TRBV29-1 and TRBJ2-5, with TRBD1 as a possible D gene (5 bases). The CDR3 contains 11 residues. Germline loops: CDR1 SQVTM, CDR2 ANQGSEA. Trimming stripped 7 bases from V and 4 bases from J, with 10 bases between. The CDR3 bases are TGCAGCGGCAGGGTAGGAGAGACCCAGTACTTC. Translating gives CSGRVGETQYF.

CDR3 in DNA: TGTGCCAGCAGCTCCATTGAACCCATCGGTTTACCACTAGCCAAAAACATTCAGTACTTC. Its protein is CASSSIEPIGLPLAKNIQYF. The chain carries TRBV7-9 and TRBJ2-4, with D uncertain. With 4 bases removed from V and 0 bases from J, the gap between germline ends came to 25 bases. Germline CDR1 reads SEHNR; CDR2 reads FQNEAQ (reference sequence). The CDR3 runs to 20 residues.

This clonotype was seen ten or more times. The chain recombines TRBV7-9 with TRBJ2-5; TRBD2 agrees at 8 bases. V gave up 6 bases and J gave up 3 bases; unmatched junction bases: 6. Germline V gives CDR1 SEHNR, CDR2 FQNEAQ (reference sequence). This CDR3 comprises 14 residues. Written as DNA, the CDR3 is TGTGCCAGCAGTTCCACCGGGGGGGAAGAGACCCAGTACTTC. This codes for CASSSTGGEETQYF.

This clonotype has a handful of counts. The gene calls are TRBV20-1 and TRBJ2-3, with D possibly being TRBD1 or TRBD2 (6 bases each). CDR1 is DFQATT, CDR2 SNEGSKA, per germline (reference sequence). V dropped 4 bases and J dropped 5 bases, with 16 bases sitting between them. This CDR3 is 14 amino acids long. The CDR3 DNA reads as TGCAGTGCTATAACAGGGTGGGGGGTAGATACGCAGTATTTT. Its translation is CSAITGWGVDTQYF.

The chain joins TRBV7-9 to TRBJ2-3; TRBD2 agrees at 10 bases. This CDR3 is built from 16 residues. Germline V gene data show CDR1 as SEHNR and CDR2 as FQNEAQ (reference sequence). V gave up 5 bases and J gave up 2 bases; unmatched junction bases: 7. The DNA of the CDR3 is TGTGCCAGCAGCACCTATAGCGGGGGGTTCACAGATACGCAGTATTTT. This translates into CASSTYSGGFTDTQYF. Using reference TRBV7-9 and TRBJ2-3 for the parts outside the CDR3, the full variable domain is DTGVSQNPRHKITKRGQNVTFRCDPISEHNRLYWYRQTLGQGPEFLTYFQNEAQLEKSRLLSDRFSAERPKGSFSTLEIQRTEQGDSAMYLCASSTYSGGFTDTQYFGPGTRLTVL.

The chain is built from TRBV10-3 and TRBJ1-5; D remains unclear. The CDR3 has 12 residues. From germline, CDR1 is ENHRY and CDR2 SYGVKD. V was pared by 3 bases and J by 5 bases, with 5 bases between. DNA for the CDR3: TGTGCCATCAGTGAAGAATATCAGCCCCAGCATTTT. Its translation: CAISEEYQPQHF.

This clonotype was observed many times. V gene TRBV7-9 combines with J gene TRBJ2-5; D is ambiguous. The CDR3 loop spans 13 amino acids. The V gene's germline CDR1 is SEHNR and CDR2 FQNEAQ (reference sequence). Deletions cut 3 bases from V and 4 bases from J, with 9 bases between. CDR3 nucleotides: TGTGCCAGCAGCTTCTCAACCCGAGAGACCCAGTACTTC. Its protein is CASSFSTRETQYF.

The table lists this clonotype with a few counts. The V and J genes are TRBV7-9 and TRBJ1-2; TRBD1 matches at 9 bases. Losses at the gene ends were 6 bases for V and 6 bases for J; bases not matched to a gene: 17. The V gene's germline CDR1 is SEHNR and CDR2 FQNEAQ (reference sequence). The CDR3 runs to 17 residues. CDR3 in amino acids: CASRLWSTGQGKDGYTF. CDR3 DNA sequence: TGTGCCAGCAGGTTGTGGAGCACGGGACAGGGTAAAGATGGCTACACCTTC.

With respect to this clonotype: A much larger clone differs by one base, so this may be a read error. The chain couples TRBV13 to TRBJ1-2; 7 nucleotides agree with TRBD1. The CDR3 is 15 amino acids. CDR1 is PRHDT, CDR2 FYEKMQ, per germline (reference sequence). The CDR3 is CASILGGGSSYGYTF. The DNA for the CDR3 is TGTGCCAGCATCTTAGGAGGGGGCAGTAGCTATGGCTACACCTTC.

This clonotype has only a few counts. This chain connects TRBV4-2 to TRBJ1-1, with D maybe TRBD1 (5 bases). V shed 1 base and J shed 5 bases, with 14 bases lying between them. Germline CDR1 is LGHNA and CDR2 is YNFKEQ. This CDR3 spans 15 amino acids. Written as DNA, the CDR3 is TGTGCCAGCAGCCAAGCGACGGGCGAGGGGACTGAAGCTTTCTTT. Amino acid sequence: CASSQATGEGTEAFF.